Listed here is a single T cell receptor beta chain. Time point defined: pretreatment peripheral blood. These data originate in a study of PD-L1 blockade in urothelial cancer. Study-level background: Analyses used blood from 3 weeks (second dose) and 6 weeks after treatment start.

Method: immunoSEQ multiplex PCR; TCRdb's copy keeps in-frame clones and lacks some. The sample shows about 56,000 clones, around 86% of them seen only once. V gave up 3 bases and J gave up 6 bases, with 9 bases separating them. The CDR3 spans 13 residues. Germline CDR1 and CDR2: SGHTA and FQGTGA. The sample consisted of PBMCs, taken around atezolizumab (anti-PD-L1) treatment. The rearrangement uses TRBV7-3 and TRBJ2-1; maybe TRBD1 (6 bases). This TCR was sampled from a man between 65 and 79 years old with urothelial cancer. CDR3 sequence: CASSLGHRNEQFF. For the CDR3, the DNA is TGTGCCAGCAGCTTGGGACATCGCAATGAGCAGTTCTTC.